This paragraph covers one T cell receptor beta chain sequence. Other DNA sequences in the sample encode the same CDR3. Trimming cost V 3 bases and J 2 bases, with 6 bases left between them. The CDR3 spans 14 residues. Germline values: CDR1 SGDLS, CDR2 YYNGEE. In the authors' methods: Quantification of nucleated cells was approximated via reference gene primer amplification. Only in-frame clones appear in the TCRdb table, and some are missing; sequencing was by immunoSEQ multiplex PCR. The V and J calls and clone size are taken from that table; D and trimming were inferred from the DNA. Here the sample spans 170,000 or so clones, about three quarters being singletons. The record originates from a study of blood T cell repertoires in COVID-19. Study-level information: The study drew acute and convalescent COVID-19 samples from the United States, Italy and Spain. Nucleic acid was either cDNA or gDNA, and it came from T cells, B-cell-depleted T cells, or PBMCs.

The sequenced sample was peripheral blood. This chain uses TRBV9 with TRBJ1-6; no firm D call. This sequence was found in a woman aged 65 to 85 with acute or convalescent COVID-19. CDR3 sequence (DNA): TGTGCCAGCAGCGGCGGAGCCTATAATTCACCCCTCCACTTT. Translation: CASSGGAYNSPLHF. Full variable domain (outside the CDR3, taken from reference TRBV9 and TRBJ1-6): DSGVTQTPKHLITATGQRVTLRCSPRSGDLSVYWYQQSLDQGLQFLIQYYNGEERAKGNILERFSAQQFPDLHSELNLSSLELGDSALYFCASSGGAYNSPLHFGNGTRLTVT.